This TCR beta chain was sequenced in a study of blood T cell repertoires in COVID-19. The overall study: Collection of acute and convalescent COVID-19 samples took place in the United States, Italy and Spain. Sources were T cells, B-cell-depleted T cells, or PBMCs; the material itself was cDNA or gDNA.

The CDR3 covers 16 residues. Deletions cut 5 bases from V and 5 bases from J, with 21 bases between. Seattle researchers signed up patients amid active infection and tracked them longitudinally. Study processing details: Estimation of nucleated cell counts was performed using reference gene primer amplification. Clones were sequenced by immunoSEQ multiplex PCR, and TCRdb holds only the in-frame ones, with some missing. The DNA gave D and trimming, while V, J and clone size come from that table. The data contain about 120,000 clones, roughly four fifths of them singletons. Sequencing used peripheral blood. This receptor was taken from a man younger than 40 with COVID-19, enrolled during active disease. The V gene is TRBV5-3, the J gene TRBJ2-3, with D possibly being TRBD2 (6 bases). TRBV5-3 is labeled an ORF, and its function is uncertain. The CDR3 region has the DNA TGTGCCAGAAGACCCGGAGGGTTGAGAATTTTAGATACGCAGTATTTT. Its translation is CARRPGGLRILDTQYF.